One and the same sample provided the 21 T cell receptor beta chains below, sequenced in a study of beta chain features in type 1 diabetes. The sequenced template was cDNA made from the entire isolated RNA. Assay: immunoSEQ multiplex PCR; the TCRdb copy retains only in-frame clones and omits some. This sample carries about 900,000 clones, 15% to 20% of them seen once, and the ten largest clones take about 0.02%. The sequencing input was naive CD4+ T cells from blood. These receptors were collected from a woman between 18 and 30 years old in good health.

This clone has just a few counts. The rearrangement joins TRBV29-1 to TRBJ1-2; D is possibly TRBD1 (5 bases). The CDR3 sequence is 13 residues long. Germline V CDR1 and CDR2: SQVTM, ANQGSEA. V lost 3 bases and J lost 4, with 12 bases in between. CDR3 residues: CSVEGGGGYGYTF. The CDR3 DNA is TGCAGCGTTGAGGGGGGAGGCGGCTATGGCTACACCTTC.

Concerning this clone: This specimen includes other DNA sequences encoding the same CDR3. The CDR3 nucleotides read TGCAGCGTTGCGACAGATACCCTCAAAAACATTCAGTACTTC. It yields the protein CSVATDTLKNIQYF. This chain joins TRBV29-1 and TRBJ2-4, with D tentatively TRBD1 (5 bases). CDR1 and CDR2 (germline): SQVTM, ANQGSEA. Trimming pared 4 bases from V and 3 bases from J, leaving 13 bases between. This CDR3 is built from 14 residues.

This clone was recorded a few times. The V and J genes are TRBV6-5 and TRBJ2-6, with no clear D. Trimming pared 8 bases from V and 0 bases from J, leaving 8 bases between. The CDR3 has 14 residues. Germline V gene sequence: CDR1 MNHEY, CDR2 SVGAGI. CDR3 sequence: CASGSTSGANVLTF. For the CDR3, the DNA is TGTGCCAGCGGCTCGACCTCTGGGGCCAACGTCCTGACTTTC.

This sequence joins TRBV18 and TRBJ2-7; 10 nucleotides agree with TRBD1. The V and J ends lost 5 bases and 2 bases, in that order; junction bases with no gene match: 6. This CDR3 has 15 amino acids. Germline lookup yields CDR1 KGHSH and CDR2 LQKENI. CDR3 in amino acids: CASSDRTGGTYEQYF. In DNA, the CDR3 is TGTGCCAGCTCAGACAGGACAGGGGGTACCTACGAGCAGTACTTC.

This clone was observed a handful of times. The chain recombines TRBV29-1 with TRBJ1-1, with D hard to call. V lost 6 bases to trimming and J lost 1 base, with 3 bases between them. CDR3 length equals 10 residues. Germline V lookup: CDR1 SQVTM, CDR2 ANQGSEA. The CDR3 DNA follows: TGCAGCGTCCAGAACACTGAAGCTTTCTTT. This codes for CSVQNTEAFF.

This chain connects TRBV7-2 to TRBJ2-1; D ambiguous. Trimming stripped 4 bases from V and 5 bases from J, with 18 bases between. The CDR3 length is 16 residues. Looked up from germline, CDR1 is SGHTA and CDR2 is FQGNSA. The CDR3 loop reads CASSWTLGRGNNEQFF. The CDR3 DNA reads as TGTGCCAGCAGCTGGACCCTAGGCCGTGGTAACAATGAGCAGTTCTTC.

This sequence joins TRBV19 and TRBJ2-6; 10 bases map to TRBD1. Germline CDR1 LNHDA, CDR2 SQIVND (reference sequence). The CDR3 spans 16 residues. Trimming at V came to 7 bases and at J to 0 bases, leaving 3 bases not matched to a gene. CDR3 nucleotide sequence: TGTGCCAGTAAGGGACAGGGGCGCTCTGGGGCCAACGTCCTGACTTTC. Protein sequence: CASKGQGRSGANVLTF.

V and J are TRBV11-2 and TRBJ1-4; D is unclear. The CDR3 runs 13 residues. Germline CDR1 reads SGHAT; CDR2 reads FQNNGV. Between the trimmed V and J ends, which lost 1 base and 7 bases, there was a span of 7 bases. In nucleotides, the CDR3 is TGTGCCAGCAGCTTAGGCGGGTTTGAAAAACTGTTTTTT. It translates to CASSLGGFEKLFF.

The chain couples TRBV2 to TRBJ2-2; possibly TRBD1 for D (6 bases). CDR3 length: 14 amino acids. With 4 bases removed from V and 1 base from J, the gap between germline ends came to 7 bases. CDR1 and CDR2 (germline): SNHLY, FYNNEI. The CDR3 DNA reads as TGTGCCAGCAGTGCACAGGGGAACACCGGGGAGCTGTTTTTT. Amino acids: CASSAQGNTGELFF.

This clone has more than one count but fewer than ten. The rearrangement links TRBV10-3 to TRBJ2-2; 7 bases match TRBD1. The CDR3 loop spans 14 amino acids. Germline trimming cut 8 bases from V and 0 bases from J; bases unmatched to any gene: 3. Germline V lookup: CDR1 ENHRY, CDR2 SYGVKD. CDR3 in DNA: TGTGCCATCCGGGACAGCGCGAACACCGGGGAGCTGTTTTTT. As protein: CAIRDSANTGELFF.

The rearrangement joins TRBV5-6 to TRBJ1-2; D is perhaps TRBD1 (5 bases). V shed 2 bases and J shed 0 bases, with 8 bases lying between them. CDR1 is SGHDT and CDR2 is YYEEEE in the germline V gene. The CDR3 contains 14 residues. The CDR3 bases are TGTGCCAGCAGCTTTGGGGGAGCTAACTATGGCTACACCTTC. As protein: CASSFGGANYGYTF.

V is TRBV10-2 and J is TRBJ2-2; TRBD1 aligns across 9 bases. The CDR3 contains 16 residues. V was clipped by 5 bases and J by 3 bases; unmatched bases: 7. Germline V gene data show CDR1 as WSHSY and CDR2 as SAAADI. This CDR3 reads CASSLKQGAYTGELFF. The CDR3, as DNA: TGCGCCAGCAGTTTGAAACAGGGGGCCTACACCGGGGAGCTGTTTTTT.

This clone was seen a handful of times. The chain recombines TRBV7-2 with TRBJ1-1; D unresolved. Germline loops: CDR1 SGHTA, CDR2 FQGNSA. The CDR3 covers 19 residues. V was cut by 5 bases and J by 0 bases, with 25 bases left in between. The CDR3 protein is CASSLSSPGMGIMNTEAFF. The CDR3 DNA follows: TGTGCCAGCAGCCTCTCCTCCCCCGGGATGGGGATAATGAACACTGAAGCTTTCTTT.

The chain has TRBV21-1 and TRBJ2-5; the DNA was not compared with TRBD1, the D call given in the table. TRBV21-1 is described as a pseudogene. The length of the CDR3 is 19 residues. The CDR3 spells CASSKVKVDSCGLSETQYF. The CDR3 nucleotides read TGTGCCAGCAGCAAAGTAAAGGTGGACAGTTGTGGGTTGTCGGAGACCCAGTACTTC.

CDR3 loop: CASASPSSGANVLTF. The CDR3 nucleotides are TGTGCCAGCGCCAGCCCAAGCTCTGGGGCCAACGTCCTGACTTTC. This chain links TRBV5-4 with TRBJ2-6; the D is unclear. This CDR3 contains 15 residues. The germline V gene encodes CDR1 SGHNT and CDR2 YYREEE (reference sequence). V was clipped by 7 bases and J by 0 bases, with 11 bases between them.

The chain employs TRBV10-3 and TRBJ2-1; 11 bases fit TRBD2. V lost 3 bases to trimming and J lost 4 bases; unmatched junction nucleotides: 5. The CDR3 length is 16 residues. Germline V lookup: CDR1 ENHRY, CDR2 SYGVKD. In DNA form, the CDR3 reads TGTGCCATCAGTGATCGTGGACTAGCGGGTTACAATGAGCAGTTCTTC. Amino acids: CAISDRGLAGYNEQFF.

The CDR3 here is CASSLSLAGGQETQYF. CDR3 bases: TGTGCCAGCAGTTTATCGTTAGCGGGAGGCCAAGAGACCCAGTACTTC. The chain couples TRBV28 to TRBJ2-5; 10 positions match TRBD2. The CDR3 is made up of 16 amino acids. Germline V lookup: CDR1 MDHEN, CDR2 SYDVKM. After removal of 1 base from V and 1 base from J, the junction contained 3 bases not matched to a gene.

A few counts support this clone. The rearrangement links TRBV4-3 to TRBJ2-5, with 11 bases fitting TRBD2. This CDR3 is built from 16 residues. J lost 2 bases, V lost 2 bases, and 4 bases had no gene match. Germline V lookup: CDR1 LGHNA, CDR2 YSLEER. CDR3 amino acids: CASSQLGTSGQETQYF. CDR3 DNA: TGCGCCAGCAGCCAACTAGGGACTAGCGGACAAGAGACCCAGTACTTC.

The genes are TRBV7-9 and TRBJ2-7; TRBD2 aligns across 12 bases. The ends lost 10 bases at V and 3 bases at J; junction bases unmatched: 4. The CDR3 runs to 13 residues. Germline lookup yields CDR1 SEHNR and CDR2 FQNEAQ (reference sequence). The CDR3 loop is CATTTSGSYEQYF. For the CDR3, the DNA is TGTGCCACTACGACTAGCGGGAGCTACGAGCAGTACTTC.

This clone was recorded a few times. V is TRBV5-1 and J is TRBJ2-1; tentatively, D is TRBD1 or TRBD2 (5 bases each). Germline V lookup: CDR1 SGHRS, CDR2 YFSETQ. Between the trimmed V and J ends, which lost 1 base and 3 bases, there was a span of 17 bases. This CDR3 region has 17 residues. The CDR3 reads CASSLQGPGTLYNEQFF. The CDR3 nucleotides are TGCGCCAGCAGCTTGCAGGGTCCGGGAACCCTCTACAATGAGCAGTTCTTC.

The gene calls are TRBV28 and TRBJ2-5; D ambiguous. CDR1 is MDHEN and CDR2 is SYDVKM in the germline V gene. V was clipped by 5 bases and J by 4 bases, with 14 bases between them. This CDR3 has 14 residues. The CDR3 coding sequence is TGTGCCAGCAGTGCCGGTCCCTTGGGAGAGACCCAGTACTTC. Translating gives CASSAGPLGETQYF. Using reference TRBV28 and TRBJ2-5 for the parts outside the CDR3, the full variable domain is DVKVTQSSRYLVKRTGEKVFLECVQDMDHENMFWYRQDPGLGLRLIYFSYDVKMKEKGDIPEGYSVSREKKERFSLILESASTNQTSMYLCASSAGPLGETQYFGPGTRLLVL.